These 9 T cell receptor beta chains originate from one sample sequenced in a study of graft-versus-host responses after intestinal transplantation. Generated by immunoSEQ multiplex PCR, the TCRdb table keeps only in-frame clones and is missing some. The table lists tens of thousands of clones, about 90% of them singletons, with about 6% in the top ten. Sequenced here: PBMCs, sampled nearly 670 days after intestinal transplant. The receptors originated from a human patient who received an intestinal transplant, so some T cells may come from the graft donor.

The CDR3 is CASSPGDPEEAFF. Here the CDR3 DNA reads TGCGCCAGCAGCCCGGGGGATCCTGAAGAAGCTTTCTTT. The V and J genes are TRBV4-1 and TRBJ1-1, with D possibly matching TRBD1 (5 bases). The V gene's germline CDR1 is MGHRA and CDR2 YSYEKL. The V end was cut by 4 bases, the J end by 8 bases, with 14 bases between. This CDR3 comprises 13 residues.

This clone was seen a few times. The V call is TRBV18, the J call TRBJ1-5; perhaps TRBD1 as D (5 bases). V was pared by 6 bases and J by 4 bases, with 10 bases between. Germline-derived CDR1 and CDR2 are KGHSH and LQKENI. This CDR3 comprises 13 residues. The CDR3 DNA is TGTGCCAGCTCGACAGCAAATAATCAGCCCCAGCATTTT. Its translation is CASSTANNQPQHF.

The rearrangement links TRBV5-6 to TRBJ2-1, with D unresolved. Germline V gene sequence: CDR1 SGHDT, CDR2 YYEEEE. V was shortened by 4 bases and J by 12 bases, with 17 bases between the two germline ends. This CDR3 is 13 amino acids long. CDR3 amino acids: CASSPTDVVGQFF. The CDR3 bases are TGTGCCAGCAGCCCAACAGACGTCGTCGGGCAGTTCTTC.

CDR3 sequence: CASSLQGTTEAFF. In DNA form, the CDR3 reads TGTGCCAGCAGCTTACAGGGTACCACTGAAGCTTTCTTT. This sequence joins TRBV11-1 and TRBJ1-1; tentative D call: TRBD1 (5 bases). CDR1 and CDR2 (germline): SGHAT, FQDESV (reference sequence). V lost 2 bases, J lost 4 bases, and 8 bases lay in between. The CDR3 runs 13 residues.

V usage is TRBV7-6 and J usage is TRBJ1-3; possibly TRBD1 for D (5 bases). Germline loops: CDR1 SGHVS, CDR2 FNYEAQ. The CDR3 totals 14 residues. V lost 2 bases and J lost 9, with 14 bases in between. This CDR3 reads CASSLTQGSATIYF. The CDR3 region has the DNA TGTGCCAGCAGCTTAACGCAGGGCTCGGCCACCATATATTTT.

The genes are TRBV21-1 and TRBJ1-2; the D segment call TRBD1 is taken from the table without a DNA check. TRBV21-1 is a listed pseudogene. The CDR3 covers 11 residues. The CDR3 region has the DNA TGTGCCCCCAGGTTAGGGGGTGGCTACACCTTC. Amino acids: CAPRLGGGYTF.

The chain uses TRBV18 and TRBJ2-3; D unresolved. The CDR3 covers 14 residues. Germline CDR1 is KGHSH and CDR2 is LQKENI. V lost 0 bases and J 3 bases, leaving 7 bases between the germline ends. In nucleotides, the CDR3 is TGTGCCAGCTCACCACCCTCCACGACAGATACGCAGTATTTT. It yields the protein CASSPPSTTDTQYF.

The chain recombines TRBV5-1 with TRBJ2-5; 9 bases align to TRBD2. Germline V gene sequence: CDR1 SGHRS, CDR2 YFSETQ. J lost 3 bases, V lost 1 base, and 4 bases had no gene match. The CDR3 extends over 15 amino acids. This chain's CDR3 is CASSLWSGGKETQYF. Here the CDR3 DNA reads TGCGCCAGCAGCTTGTGGAGCGGGGGGAAAGAGACCCAGTACTTC.

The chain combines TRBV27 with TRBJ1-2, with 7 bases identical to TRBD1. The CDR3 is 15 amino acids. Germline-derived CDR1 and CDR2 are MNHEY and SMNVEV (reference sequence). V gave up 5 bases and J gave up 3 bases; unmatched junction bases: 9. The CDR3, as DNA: TGTGCCAGCAGTCCAACAACCGACAGGGACTATGGCTACACCTTC. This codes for CASSPTTDRDYGYTF.